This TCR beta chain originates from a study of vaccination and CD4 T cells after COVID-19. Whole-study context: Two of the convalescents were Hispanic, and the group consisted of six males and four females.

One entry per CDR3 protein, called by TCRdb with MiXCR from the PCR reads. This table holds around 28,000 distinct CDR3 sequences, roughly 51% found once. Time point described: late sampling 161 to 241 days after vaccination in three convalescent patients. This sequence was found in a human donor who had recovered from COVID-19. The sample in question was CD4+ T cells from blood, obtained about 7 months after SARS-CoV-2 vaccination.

This CDR3 is CASRASPSTDTQYF. The CDR3 DNA reads TGTGCCTCCCGGGCATCGCCTAGCACAGATACGCAGTATTTT. The chain recombines TRBV19 with TRBJ2-3, with D unresolved. V lost 11 bases to trimming and J lost 0 bases, with 15 bases between them. The CDR3 length is 14 residues. Germline V gene data show CDR1 as LNHDA and CDR2 as SQIVND (reference sequence).